This T cell receptor (beta chain) was captured by sequencing in a study of cytomegalovirus exposure and HLA in healthy donors. Study outcomes and limitations: The authors confirmed in vitro that three CMV-associated chains were specific for CMV antigens. Many donors carried some public TCRs, although rarity characterized most TCR sequences.

Germline loops: CDR1 MRHNA, CDR2 SNTAGT. The CDR3 is 11 amino acids. Trimming stripped 11 bases from V and 8 bases from J, with 15 bases between. The donors were members of the approximately 120-subject validation cohort (separate from the roughly 700-subject first cohort). Sequencing used immunoSEQ multiplex PCR; TCRdb keeps in-frame clones, though not all of them. The profile shows 100,000 to 130,000 clones, about 85% of them singletons. A note on this clone: The antigen remains unidentified.

Sequencing was done on a sample of PBMCs. The J gene is TRBJ1-2, the V gene TRBV6-4; tentatively, D is TRBD1 (5 bases). The sequence came from a woman aged 18-35 years in good health and CMV-seronegative. The CDR3 DNA sequence: TGTGCCTGGATAACGGGGGAAGGCTACACCTTC. Protein sequence: CAWITGEGYTF.